Below are 19 T cell receptor beta chains sequenced from a single sample in a study of identical twins. TCRdb itself ran the 5' RACE reads through MiXCR, one entry per CDR3 protein. The table lists a few hundred thousand distinct CDR3 sequences, approximately 10% of them singletons. These same data were also listed under a study on yellow fever vaccine responses in identical twins.

Sequenced sample: PBMCs. The receptors derive from a woman aged 18-29 years in good health.

This clonotype was recorded many times. This sequence joins TRBV29-1 and TRBJ2-7; 8 bases align to TRBD1. With V trimmed by 1 base and J by 3 bases, 8 bases remained unmatched. Germline V lookup: CDR1 SQVTM, CDR2 ANQGSEA. The CDR3 length is 15 residues. CDR3 bases: TGCAGCGTTGAAGGTCCGGACAGGGCGGGCTACGAGCAGTACTTC. This codes for CSVEGPDRAGYEQYF.

This clonotype has more than one count but fewer than ten. The chain employs TRBV11-3 and TRBJ1-1; D is possibly TRBD1 (5 bases). Trimming stripped 0 bases from V and 7 bases from J, with 9 bases between. The CDR3 loop spans 13 amino acids. Germline V lookup: CDR1 SGHNT, CDR2 YENEEA. CDR3 sequence: CASSLDPRDEAFF. The DNA of the CDR3 is TGTGCCAGCAGCTTAGATCCCAGGGATGAAGCTTTCTTT.

This clonotype was seen ten or more times. The chain joins TRBV4-3 to TRBJ2-2; D gene uncertain. V was clipped by 3 bases and J by 2 bases, with 7 bases between them. This CDR3 comprises 14 residues. Germline V gives CDR1 LGHNA, CDR2 YSLEER. Here the CDR3 reads CASSHFDNTGELFF. In DNA form, the CDR3 reads TGCGCCAGCAGCCATTTTGACAACACCGGGGAGCTGTTTTTT.

The table lists this clonotype with many counts. V is TRBV14 and J is TRBJ2-7; 8 bases match TRBD1. CDR1 is SGHDN, CDR2 FVKESK, per germline. This CDR3 is 14 amino acids long. With V trimmed by 9 bases and J by 4 bases, 11 bases remained unmatched. CDR3 region: CASRQGQSGYEQYF. The CDR3 DNA follows: TGTGCCAGTCGACAGGGGCAGTCGGGTTACGAGCAGTACTTC.

This clonotype turned up a few times. V usage is TRBV7-9 and J usage is TRBJ2-7; the D gene is possibly TRBD1 (5 bases). The CDR3 extends over 17 amino acids. V lost 4 bases to trimming and J lost 0 bases, with 19 bases between them. Germline loops: CDR1 SEHNR, CDR2 FQNEAQ (reference sequence). The CDR3 DNA is TGTGCCAGCAGCTCGATCAGTGGCAGGGCGGACTCCTACGAGCAGTACTTC. Protein: CASSSISGRADSYEQYF.

The chain is built from TRBV24-1 and TRBJ2-3; D unresolved. From germline, CDR1 is KGHDR and CDR2 SFDVKD. The CDR3 is 13 amino acids. Between the trimmed V and J ends, which lost 5 bases and 2 bases, there was a span of 7 bases. CDR3 sequence (DNA): TGTGCCACCAGTGGGTCGCACACAGATACGCAGTATTTT. It is translated as CATSGSHTDTQYF.

The sample holds many counts of this clonotype. This chain uses TRBV5-4 with TRBJ2-2, with 10 nucleotides matching TRBD2. CDR3 length: 19 amino acids. With 0 bases clipped from V and 0 bases from J, the junction kept 8 bases outside the gene matches. Germline CDR1 SGHNT, CDR2 YYREEE (reference sequence). DNA of the CDR3: TGTGCCAGCAGCTTGGGAGCGGGAGGGAGAGGCTCGAACACCGGGGAGCTGTTTTTT. Residues: CASSLGAGGRGSNTGELFF.

The chain carries TRBV20-1 and TRBJ1-5; 8 nucleotides match TRBD1. This CDR3 is built from 13 residues. CDR1 and CDR2 from the germline V gene are DFQATT and SNEGSKA (reference sequence). V lost 6 bases, J lost 4 bases, and 5 bases stayed unmatched. The chain's CDR3 is CSALDRENQPQHF. In DNA form, the CDR3 reads TGCAGTGCCTTGGACAGGGAGAATCAGCCCCAGCATTTT.

The V and J genes are TRBV5-6 and TRBJ2-6, with TRBD2 as a possible D gene (5 bases). This CDR3 region has 18 residues. Trimming pared 2 bases from V and 0 bases from J, leaving 15 bases between. Germline V gene lookup returns CDR1 SGHDT and CDR2 YYEEEE. The CDR3 sequence: CASSFGLGSLSGANVLTF. The CDR3 DNA reads as TGTGCCAGCAGCTTCGGACTGGGTTCCCTCTCTGGGGCCAACGTCCTGACTTTC.

A few counts support this clonotype. The J gene is TRBJ2-1, the V gene TRBV23-1; 13 nucleotides match TRBD2. TRBV23-1 falls under the ORF class, with uncertain function. The CDR3 totals 19 residues. V was pared by 7 bases and J by 7 bases, with 19 bases of the junction left unmatched. CDR3 residues: CASIRDRRTSGSRRNEQFF. CDR3 nucleotides: TGCGCCAGCATCCGGGACAGACGGACTAGCGGGAGTCGTCGGAATGAGCAGTTCTTC.

There are many counts of this clonotype. The chain carries TRBV7-8 and TRBJ1-5; D unresolved. Trimming took 4 bases from V and 8 from J, leaving 9 bases between them. This CDR3 is 12 amino acids long. CDR1 and CDR2 (germline): SGHVS, FQNEAQ. DNA of the CDR3: TGTGCCAGCAGCTCCCCGAGGGAGCCCCAGCATTTT. This sequence encodes CASSSPREPQHF. Supplemented by reference TRBV7-8 and TRBJ1-5, the full variable domain reads GAGVSQSPRYKVAKRGQDVALRCDPISGHVSLFWYQQALGQGPEFLTYFQNEAQLDKSGLPSDRFFAERPEGSVSTLKIQRTQQEDSAVYLCASSSPREPQHFGDGTRLSIL.

The rearrangement joins TRBV12-3 or TRBV12-4 to TRBJ2-1; the match to TRBD1 covers 7 bases. The ends lost 6 bases at V and 10 bases at J; junction bases unmatched: 9. The length of the CDR3 is 13 residues. This chain's CDR3 is CASSLGQLPEQFF. In DNA, the CDR3 is TGTGCCAGCAGCCTGGGACAGCTCCCAGAGCAGTTCTTC.

The CDR3 here is CSAWKVSEQYF. The DNA of the CDR3 is TGCAGTGCTTGGAAAGTCTCCGAGCAGTACTTC. J is TRBJ2-7 and V is TRBV20-1; D is unresolved. Germline V gives CDR1 DFQATT, CDR2 SNEGSKA (reference sequence). With 5 bases removed from V and 6 bases from J, the gap between germline ends came to 11 bases. The CDR3 runs to 11 residues.

This clonotype occurred a few times. The V and J genes are TRBV11-2 and TRBJ2-1; TRBD1 agrees at 7 bases. There are 15 residues in the CDR3. Per the germline V gene, CDR1 is SGHAT and CDR2 is FQNNGV. Trimming removed 4 bases from V and 7 bases from J; junction bases left unmatched: 10. CDR3 in amino acids: CASSSQQTGLNEQFF. The CDR3 coding sequence is TGTGCCAGCAGCTCTCAACAGACAGGGTTGAATGAGCAGTTCTTC. Full variable domain (outside the CDR3, taken from reference TRBV11-2 and TRBJ2-1): EAGVAQSPRYKIIEKRQSVAFWCNPISGHATLYWYQQILGQGPKLLIQFQNNGVVDDSQLPKDRFSAERLKGVDSTLKIQPAKLEDSAVYLCASSSQQTGLNEQFFGPGTRLTVL.

This clonotype was seen at least ten times. The rearrangement uses TRBV6-2 or TRBV6-3 and TRBJ2-7; the D call may be TRBD1 or TRBD2 (5 bases each). CDR1 is MNHEY and CDR2 is SVGEGT in the germline V gene. V gave up 1 base and J gave up 2 bases, with 9 bases separating them. The CDR3 loop spans 14 amino acids. The CDR3 sequence: CASSYWGNAYEQYF. The CDR3 region has the DNA TGTGCCAGCAGTTACTGGGGGAACGCCTACGAGCAGTACTTC.

Many counts were recorded for this clonotype. The chain carries TRBV10-3 and TRBJ2-7, with 10 bases lining up with TRBD2. V was pared by 6 bases and J by 2 bases, with 4 bases of the junction left unmatched. CDR1 and CDR2 (germline): ENHRY, SYGVKD. CDR3 length: 14 amino acids. The CDR3 DNA follows: TGTGCCATCAGATGGACTAGCGGAGCCTACGAGCAGTACTTC. It is translated as CAIRWTSGAYEQYF.

The chain carries TRBV4-2 and TRBJ2-7; 7 positions agree with TRBD1. From germline, CDR1 is LGHNA and CDR2 YNFKEQ. Trimming took 3 bases from V and 2 from J; bases not matched to a gene: 4. The CDR3 length is 14 residues. The CDR3 spells CASSHTGDPYEQYF. CDR3 DNA sequence: TGTGCCAGCAGCCATACAGGGGACCCCTACGAGCAGTACTTC.

There are a few counts of this clonotype. The CDR3 DNA reads TGTGCCAGCTCACCATTGAAGGGGGATAGCACAGATACGCAGTATTTT. The encoded protein is CASSPLKGDSTDTQYF. The chain uses TRBV18 and TRBJ2-3; D is perhaps TRBD1 (6 bases). Germline values: CDR1 KGHSH, CDR2 LQKENI. V gave up 2 bases and J gave up 0 bases, with 12 bases separating them. This CDR3 spans 16 amino acids. Filled out from reference TRBV18 and TRBJ2-3, the complete variable domain reads NAGVMQNPRHLVRRRGQEARLRCSPMKGHSHVYWYRQLPEEGLKFMVYLQKENIIDESGMPKERFSAEFPKEGPSILRIQQVVRGDSAAYFCASSPLKGDSTDTQYFGPGTRLTVL.

This clonotype was counted ten times or more. The CDR3 region has the DNA TGTGCCAGCAAATTCTTCCCGGGACAGGGTGGACGGGAGACCCAGTACTTC. Its protein product is CASKFFPGQGGRETQYF. The chain recombines TRBV27 with TRBJ2-5; 9 nucleotides match TRBD1. From germline, CDR1 is MNHEY and CDR2 SMNVEV (reference sequence). Trimming cost V 7 bases and J 5 bases; bases outside gene matches: 17. The CDR3 sequence is 17 residues long.